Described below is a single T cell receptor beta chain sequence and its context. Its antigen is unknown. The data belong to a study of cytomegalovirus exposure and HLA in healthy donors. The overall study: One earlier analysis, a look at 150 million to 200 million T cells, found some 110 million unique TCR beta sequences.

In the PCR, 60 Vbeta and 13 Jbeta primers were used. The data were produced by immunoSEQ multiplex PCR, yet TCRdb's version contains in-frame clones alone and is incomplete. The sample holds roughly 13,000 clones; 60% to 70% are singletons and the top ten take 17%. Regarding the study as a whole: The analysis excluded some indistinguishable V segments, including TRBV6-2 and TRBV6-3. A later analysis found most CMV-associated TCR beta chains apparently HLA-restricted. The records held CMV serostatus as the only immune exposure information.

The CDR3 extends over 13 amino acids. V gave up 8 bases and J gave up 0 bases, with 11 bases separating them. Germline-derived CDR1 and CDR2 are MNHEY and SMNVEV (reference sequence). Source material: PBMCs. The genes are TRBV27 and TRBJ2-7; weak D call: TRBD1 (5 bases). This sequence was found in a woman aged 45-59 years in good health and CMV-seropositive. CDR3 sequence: CASGVGVSYEQYF. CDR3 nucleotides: TGTGCCAGCGGAGTAGGGGTCTCCTACGAGCAGTACTTC.